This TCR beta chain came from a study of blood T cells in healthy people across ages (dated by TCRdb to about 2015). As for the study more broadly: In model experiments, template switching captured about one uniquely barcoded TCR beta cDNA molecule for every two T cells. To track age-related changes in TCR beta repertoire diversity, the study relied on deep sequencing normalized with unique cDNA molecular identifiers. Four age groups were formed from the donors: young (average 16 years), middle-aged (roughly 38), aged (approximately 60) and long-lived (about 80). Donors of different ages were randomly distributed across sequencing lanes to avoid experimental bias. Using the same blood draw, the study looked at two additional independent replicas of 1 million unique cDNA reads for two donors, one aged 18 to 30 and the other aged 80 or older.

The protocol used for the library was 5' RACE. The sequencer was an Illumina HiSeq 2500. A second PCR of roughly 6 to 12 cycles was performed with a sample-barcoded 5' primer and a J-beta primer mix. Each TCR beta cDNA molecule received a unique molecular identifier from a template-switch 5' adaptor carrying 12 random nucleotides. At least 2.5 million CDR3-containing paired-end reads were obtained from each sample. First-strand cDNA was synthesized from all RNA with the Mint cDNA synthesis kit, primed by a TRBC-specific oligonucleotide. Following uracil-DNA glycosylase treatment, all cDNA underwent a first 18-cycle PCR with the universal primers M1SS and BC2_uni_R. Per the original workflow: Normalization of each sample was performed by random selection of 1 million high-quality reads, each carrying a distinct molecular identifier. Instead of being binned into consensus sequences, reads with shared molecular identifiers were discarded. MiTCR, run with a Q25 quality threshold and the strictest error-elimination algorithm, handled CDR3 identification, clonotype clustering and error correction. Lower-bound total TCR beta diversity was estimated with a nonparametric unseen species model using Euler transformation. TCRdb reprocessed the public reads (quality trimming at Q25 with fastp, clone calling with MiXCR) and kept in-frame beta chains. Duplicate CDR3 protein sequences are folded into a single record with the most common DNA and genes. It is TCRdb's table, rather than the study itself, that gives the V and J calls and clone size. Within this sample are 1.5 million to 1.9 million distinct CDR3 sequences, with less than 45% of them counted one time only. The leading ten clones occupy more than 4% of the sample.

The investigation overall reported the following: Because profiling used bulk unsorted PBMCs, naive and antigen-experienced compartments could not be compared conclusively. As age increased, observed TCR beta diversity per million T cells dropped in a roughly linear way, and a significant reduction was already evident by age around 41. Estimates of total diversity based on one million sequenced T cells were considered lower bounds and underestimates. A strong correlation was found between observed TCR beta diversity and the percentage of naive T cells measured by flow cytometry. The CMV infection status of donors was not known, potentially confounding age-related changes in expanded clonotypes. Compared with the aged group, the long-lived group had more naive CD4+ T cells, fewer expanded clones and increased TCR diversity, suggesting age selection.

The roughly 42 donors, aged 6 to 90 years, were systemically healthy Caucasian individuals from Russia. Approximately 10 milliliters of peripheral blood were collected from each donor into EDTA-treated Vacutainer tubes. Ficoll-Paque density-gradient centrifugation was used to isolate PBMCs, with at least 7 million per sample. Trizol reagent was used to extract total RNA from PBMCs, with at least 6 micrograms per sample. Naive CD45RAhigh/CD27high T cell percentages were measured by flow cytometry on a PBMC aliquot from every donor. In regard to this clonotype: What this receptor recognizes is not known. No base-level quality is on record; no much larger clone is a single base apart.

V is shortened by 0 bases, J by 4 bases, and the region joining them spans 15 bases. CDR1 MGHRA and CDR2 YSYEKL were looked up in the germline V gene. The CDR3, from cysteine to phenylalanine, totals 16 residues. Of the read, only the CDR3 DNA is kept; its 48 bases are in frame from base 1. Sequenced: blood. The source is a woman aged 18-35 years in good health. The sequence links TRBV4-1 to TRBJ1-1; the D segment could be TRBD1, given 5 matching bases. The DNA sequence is TGCGCCAGCAGCCAAGATCTTCTAGGGAGGGGCACTGAAGCTTTCTTT. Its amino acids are CASSQDLLGRGTEAFF.